One T cell receptor beta chain is described in this entry. The antigen it binds to is not known. Per-nucleotide qualities are absent, and no much larger clonotype sits a single base away. The High Capacity cDNA Reverse Transcription Kit was used to reverse transcribe all of the isolated RNA, meaning that expressed TCRB transcripts were what got sequenced. Deep immunoSEQ sequencing was applied to naive, central memory and regulatory T cell samples, giving an average of around 4 million total reads per sample. After sorted cells were lysed in RLT buffer, RNA was extracted with DNase-treated RNeasy Micro or Mini kits, with the choice depending on cell number. Each cell subset was processed separately to prevent cross-contamination, with patient and healthy donor samples processed together. The immunoSEQ multiplex PCR was used to amplify TCRB sequences from cDNA, yielding 87-bp fragments that span the CDR3 region. The amplicons were sequenced using the Illumina HiSeq platform. The original pipeline was this. PCR bias was corrected computationally using synthetic template baselines, and reads within Hamming distance 2 were collapsed, with unmergeable singletons discarded. Reads were aligned against IMGT to assign V, D and J genes, CDR3 length and insertions or deletions at six rearrangement sites. Within each subset, clonotype counts were normalized to sorted cell number, and only after that were true diversity and Gini coefficients computed with the tcR R package. The overlap coefficient, calculated on TCRB nucleotide sequences, was used to measure repertoire sharing. Out-of-frame TCRB sequences from naive cells were analyzed to stand in for the pre-selection repertoire. TCRdb stores this immuneACCESS table with in-frame sequences only. Part of the clones is absent; in the studies checked, under half of the shortfall reflects unresolved V genes, and no reason is known for the rest. From that table come the V and J calls and clone size; the DNA was used to work out D and trimming. The sample table records under 300,000 clones; about a tenth of these occur just once. Over 0.015% of the sample comes from the top ten.

This entry belongs to a study of beta chain features in type 1 diabetes (dated by TCRdb to the late 2010s). Broadly, across the study: Patients and healthy donors did not differ in mean age, gender distribution, total cell number or subset yield. A total of over 90,000,000 sorted cells were examined across all samples, and a strong correlation was observed between cell number per subset and RNA yield. In the study, TCRB repertoires of sorted circulating CD4+ T cell subsets from recently diagnosed type 1 diabetes patients were compared with those of matched healthy donors. Regulatory and stem cell-like memory subsets were isolated from only 8 patients and about eight healthy donors, whereas naive and central memory subsets came from all 30 or so donors. The paper's findings and limits, for the study overall: Shorter templates might be favored by PCR, yet because patient and control samples were amplified and corrected together, any such skew would affect both groups equally. Only small numbers of individuals were included in the HLA sub-analyses, which left unresolved whether HLA type had any influence on TCRB rearrangement. Because cDNA rather than genomic DNA was sequenced, highly expressing activated cells could have been over-represented, although no difference in activation and CD3 levels was found between groups. Naive, central memory and regulatory TCRB repertoires appeared to be more alike among patients than among healthy donors. In all four CD4+ subsets, TCRB CDR3 length was moderately but significantly shorter in type 1 diabetes patients. Patients with type 1 diabetes made fewer insertions and deleted more nucleotides at VDJ recombination sites, implying thymic rearrangement abnormalities.

From each donor, a single peripheral blood sample of around 0.12 L on average was drawn into heparinised tubes. Using a panel that included CD45RO, CCR7, CD25, CD127, CD95 and CD27, naive, central memory, regulatory and stem cell-like memory CD4+ T cells were sorted on a BD FACSAria II. Purity was above 95% for every sorted population. Right away, PBMCs were isolated by Lymphoprep density gradient centrifugation and were stained directly, with no culture step. So that batch effects would be minimized, each experiment stained and sorted samples in pairs, pairing one healthy donor with one patient. CDR1 and CDR2 (SGHRS, YFSETQ) derive from the germline V gene. Reading from cysteine to phenylalanine, the CDR3 counts 14 amino acids. The sequence is cut down to CDR3 DNA, 42 bases in frame from base 1. V is shortened by 2 bases, J by 6 bases, and the region joining them spans 12 bases.

The receptor comes from a man aged 30 to 45 with type 1 diabetes. The sequenced sample consisted of naive CD4+ T cells from blood. This specimen's cell subset or site label, interpreted: true naive CD4+ T cells. The chain is made from TRBV5-1 and TRBJ2-1; TRBD1 is a possible D gene, resting on 6 matching bases. The CDR3 region has the sequence CASSLQGSGNEQFF. The DNA sequence reads TGCGCCAGCAGCTTACAGGGCTCCGGCAATGAGCAGTTCTTC.